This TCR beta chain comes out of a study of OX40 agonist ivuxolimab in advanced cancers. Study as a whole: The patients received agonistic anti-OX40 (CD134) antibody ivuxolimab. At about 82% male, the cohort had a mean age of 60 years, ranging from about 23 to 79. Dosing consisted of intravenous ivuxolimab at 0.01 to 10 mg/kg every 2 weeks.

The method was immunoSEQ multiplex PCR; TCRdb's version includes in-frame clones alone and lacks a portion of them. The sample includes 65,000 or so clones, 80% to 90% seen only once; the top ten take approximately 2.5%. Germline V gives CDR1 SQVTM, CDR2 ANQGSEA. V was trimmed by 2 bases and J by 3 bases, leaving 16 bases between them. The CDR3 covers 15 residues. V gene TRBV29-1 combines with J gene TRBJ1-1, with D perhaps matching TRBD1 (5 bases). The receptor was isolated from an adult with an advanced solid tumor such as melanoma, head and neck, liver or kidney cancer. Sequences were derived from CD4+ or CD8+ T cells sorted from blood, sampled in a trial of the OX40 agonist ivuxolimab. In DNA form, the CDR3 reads TGCAGCGTTGAAATGGTAGGGGCAGGACACACTGAAGCTTTCTTT. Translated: CSVEMVGAGHTEAFF. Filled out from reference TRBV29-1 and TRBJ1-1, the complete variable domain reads SAVISQKPSRDICQRGTSLTIQCQVDSQVTMMFWYRQQPGQSLTLIATANQGSEATYESGFVIDKFPISRPNLTFSTLTVSNMSPEDSSIYLCSVEMVGAGHTEAFFGQGTRLTVV.